What follows describes a single T cell receptor beta chain. Its specificity is not known. The sample comes from a study of T cell responses to AZD1222 COVID-19 vaccine. Study observations and caveats: Across the whole spike, CD4 TCRs peaked at regions 160-218 and 743-854.

The germline gives CDR1 SGHRS, CDR2 YFSETQ. This CDR3 is built from 15 residues. Trimming cost V 1 base and J 5 bases, with 14 bases left between them. Clones were read by immunoSEQ multiplex PCR, and TCRdb kept only the in-frame ones, dropping some. The sample has about 130,000 clones, 90% to 95% seen once. The TCR was taken from an adult in good health. The chain recombines TRBV5-1 with TRBJ2-3; D may be TRBD2 (5 bases). Source: peripheral blood, taken on day 0 of AZD1222 vaccination. The CDR3 loop is CASSLLGVLGDTQYF. Here the CDR3 DNA reads TGCGCCAGCAGCTTGCTCGGGGTATTGGGAGATACGCAGTATTTT.